These 25 T cell receptor beta chains came from one sample sequenced in a study of early T cells in non-severe SARS-CoV-2 infection. TCRdb passed the 5' RACE reads through MiXCR, listing each CDR3 protein once. The data show 45,000 to 50,000 distinct CDR3 sequences, around 5.6% seen once. Sequenced material: whole blood. These receptors all stem from an adult who was a healthcare worker with PCR-confirmed SARS-CoV-2 infection or an uninfected control (not recorded which).

The V and J genes are TRBV5-1 and TRBJ1-4, with no clear D. The CDR3 is 15 residues long. V was cut by 4 bases and J by 0 bases, with 10 bases left in between. In germline, CDR1 is SGHRS, CDR2 YFSETQ. The DNA for the CDR3 is TGCGCCAGCAGCGCCGTGGGAACAACTAATGAAAAACTGTTTTTT. It is translated as CASSAVGTTNEKLFF.

This clonotype was seen repeatedly, ten times or more. The chain recombines TRBV18 with TRBJ1-1; 11 nucleotides align to TRBD1. Losses at the gene ends were 3 bases for V and 3 bases for J; bases not matched to a gene: 3. Germline loops: CDR1 KGHSH, CDR2 LQKENI. The CDR3 spans 15 residues. The CDR3 protein is CASSPGQGVYTEAFF. CDR3 nucleotide sequence: TGTGCCAGCTCACCGGGACAGGGGGTCTACACTGAAGCTTTCTTT.

This clonotype was seen many times. The chain links TRBV11-2 to TRBJ2-1, with a weak D call TRBD2 (5 bases). The germline CDR1 and CDR2 sequences are SGHAT and FQNNGV. V was trimmed by 7 bases and J by 8 bases, leaving 15 bases between them. The CDR3 runs 13 residues. CDR3 in DNA: TGTGCCAGCATCGAAAGTAGCGTAGATGAGCAGTTCTTC. Protein sequence: CASIESSVDEQFF.

This clonotype was seen a few times. The gene calls are TRBV7-2 and TRBJ2-3; a possible D gene is TRBD2 (6 bases). Trimming removed 5 bases from V and 6 bases from J, with 18 bases in between. This CDR3 is built from 15 residues. Per germline, CDR1 SGHTA and CDR2 FQGNSA. CDR3 DNA: TGTGCCAGCAGCCTGAGGGGACTTCCATCCGATACGCAGTATTTT. Translating it yields CASSLRGLPSDTQYF.

This clonotype was recorded at least ten times. The chain is built from TRBV29-1 and TRBJ1-2, with D unresolved. The CDR3 length is 11 residues. Looked up from germline, CDR1 is SQVTM and CDR2 is ANQGSEA. The V end lost 2 bases, the J end lost 4 bases, and 5 bases lay between the germline ends. The CDR3: CSVEQIYGYTF. In nucleotides, the CDR3 is TGCAGCGTTGAACAGATCTATGGCTACACCTTC.

This chain links TRBV4-2 with TRBJ2-5; 13 bases agree with TRBD2. Germline CDR1 reads LGHNA; CDR2 reads YNFKEQ. Germline trimming cut 4 bases from V and 3 bases from J; bases unmatched to any gene: 2. The CDR3 has 15 residues. CDR3 protein: CASSLGLAGEETQYF. Here the CDR3 DNA reads TGTGCCAGCAGCCTCGGACTAGCGGGAGAAGAGACCCAGTACTTC.

This clonotype occurred many times. The chain uses TRBV30 and TRBJ1-2; 7 bases align to TRBD1. The CDR3 runs to 14 residues. Germline assignment: CDR1 GTSNPN and CDR2 SVGIG (reference sequence). The V gene end was trimmed by 2 bases and the J gene end by 7 bases; junction bases not matched to a gene: 10. In DNA form, the CDR3 reads TGTGCCTGGAGTCGACAGGGCGCCCTTGGTGGCTACACCTTC. Residues: CAWSRQGALGGYTF.

This clonotype was seen ten or more times. The chain is built from TRBV10-2 and TRBJ2-7; the D is unclear. The V and J ends lost 3 bases and 2 bases respectively, with 2 bases between them. The CDR3 loop spans 11 amino acids. Germline CDR1 is WSHSY and CDR2 is SAAADI. Here the CDR3 DNA reads TGCGCCAGCAGTGACCCCTACGAGCAGTACTTC. Translation gives CASSDPYEQYF.

This clonotype came up many times. The chain recombines TRBV6-5 with TRBJ2-5; TRBD2 matches at 7 bases. V shed 2 bases, J shed 7 bases, and the junction held 10 bases outside the gene matches. The CDR3 covers 15 residues. The germline V gene has CDR1 MNHEY and CDR2 SVGAGI. The CDR3 DNA follows: TGTGCCAGCAGTTACGGGCTAGCGGTCGGTGGGACCCAGTACTTC. Translation gives CASSYGLAVGGTQYF.

V and J are TRBV3-1 and TRBJ2-7; 11 nucleotides line up with TRBD2. Germline assignment: CDR1 LGHDT and CDR2 YNNKEL (reference sequence). The CDR3 contains 15 residues. The V and J ends lost 1 base and 7 bases, in that order; junction bases with no gene match: 6. The DNA of the CDR3 is TGTGCCAGCAGCCAAGTAGCGGGAGGGCCTGGAGAGCAGTACTTC. This encodes CASSQVAGGPGEQYF.

This clonotype was found a few times. The gene calls are TRBV25-1 and TRBJ2-5, with 11 bases that match TRBD2. Trimming at V came to 4 bases and at J to 10 bases, leaving 2 bases not matched to a gene. The CDR3 is 12 residues long. In germline, CDR1 is MGHDK, CDR2 SYGVNS. The DNA of the CDR3 is TGTGCCAGCAGTGGGCTAGCGGGGGGCCAGTACTTC. It encodes CASSGLAGGQYF.

This clonotype was seen ten or more times. The V gene is TRBV18, the J gene TRBJ1-5; D remains ambiguous. In germline, CDR1 is KGHSH, CDR2 LQKENI. The CDR3 has 14 residues. V was shortened by 2 bases and J by 5 bases, with 10 bases between the two germline ends. CDR3: CASSPGEVHQPQHF. CDR3 in DNA: TGTGCCAGCTCACCAGGGGAAGTGCATCAGCCCCAGCATTTT.

This clonotype was counted at least ten times. The V and J genes are TRBV6-6 and TRBJ2-7; the match to TRBD2 covers 8 bases. Unmatched junction bases numbered 5, after V lost 5 bases and J lost 2 bases. This CDR3 spans 14 amino acids. Germline CDR1 MNHNY, CDR2 SVGAGI (reference sequence). The CDR3 region is CASSQTSGTYEQYF. CDR3 sequence (DNA): TGTGCCAGCAGTCAAACTAGCGGAACCTACGAGCAGTACTTC.

The chain couples TRBV3-1 to TRBJ2-1; the match to TRBD2 covers 8 bases. V trimming: 3 bases; J trimming: 7 bases; junction bases outside the gene matches: 11. The CDR3 runs to 16 residues. CDR1 and CDR2 from the germline V gene are LGHDT and YNNKEL (reference sequence). CDR3 in DNA: TGTGCCAGCAGCCAGTGGTCGGGGGGGCCGAGGAATGAGCAGTTCTTC. Amino acids: CASSQWSGGPRNEQFF.

This chain joins TRBV12-3 or TRBV12-4 and TRBJ2-1; TRBD2 is a possible D gene (6 bases). With 2 bases removed from V and 10 bases from J, the gap between germline ends came to 12 bases. CDR3 length: 13 amino acids. In DNA form, the CDR3 reads TGTGCCAGCAGTTTATTGGGAGGCCAAGAGCAGTTCTTC. It specifies CASSLLGGQEQFF.

This clonotype was counted many times. V is TRBV9 and J is TRBJ2-3, with TRBD2 matching over 12 bases. The V gene end was trimmed by 2 bases and the J gene end by 4 bases; junction bases not matched to a gene: 2. Germline V CDR1 and CDR2: SGDLS, YYNGEE. The CDR3 loop spans 15 amino acids. Written as DNA, the CDR3 is TGTGCCAGCAGCGTCTCTAGCGGGGGGGCAGATACGCAGTATTTT. It is translated as CASSVSSGGADTQYF.

The chain employs TRBV7-2 and TRBJ1-2; 7 positions agree with TRBD1. Losses at the gene ends were 5 bases for V and 6 bases for J; bases not matched to a gene: 12. The CDR3 covers 15 residues. CDR1 SGHTA and CDR2 FQGNSA come from the germline V gene. This CDR3 reads CASSQGQKLIHGYTF. Written as DNA, the CDR3 is TGTGCCAGCAGCCAGGGACAGAAGCTTATCCATGGCTACACCTTC.

The sample holds a few counts of this clonotype. The CDR3 DNA follows: TGTGCCAGCAGCGTAGAAGCGACCATCCCTTACAATGAGCAGTTCTTC. Amino acids: CASSVEATIPYNEQFF. The chain carries TRBV9 and TRBJ2-1; D not resolved. The V and J ends lost 0 bases and 4 bases respectively, with 14 bases between them. This CDR3 contains 16 residues. CDR1 and CDR2 from the germline V gene are SGDLS and YYNGEE.

This clonotype was seen ten or more times. This rearrangement joins TRBV6-5 to TRBJ1-2, with TRBD1 identical over 8 bases. The CDR3 runs to 15 residues. The germline V gene encodes CDR1 MNHEY and CDR2 SVGAGI. Unmatched junction bases numbered 6, after V lost 0 bases and J lost 6 bases. CDR3 bases: TGTGCCAGCAGTTACTCGAACACAGGGGGGGATGGCTACACCTTC. It codes for CASSYSNTGGDGYTF.

In its sample, this clonotype was seen many times. The genes are TRBV2 and TRBJ2-5; tentative D call: TRBD1 (6 bases). Germline CDR1 and CDR2: SNHLY and FYNNEI. The V and J ends lost 6 bases and 0 bases respectively, with 11 bases between them. This CDR3 spans 14 amino acids. The CDR3 region has the DNA TGTGCCAGCAGGCCCGGGACATACCAAGAGACCCAGTACTTC. It codes for CASRPGTYQETQYF.

The V gene is TRBV7-9, the J gene TRBJ1-2; D remains ambiguous. CDR1 SEHNR and CDR2 FQNEAQ come from the germline V gene (reference sequence). The CDR3 loop spans 17 amino acids. Trimming took 1 base from V and 3 from J, leaving 18 bases between them. Here the CDR3 DNA reads TGTGCCAGCAGCTTAGAATGGGCCGCCGGCGGGGACTATGGCTACACCTTC. Residues: CASSLEWAAGGDYGYTF.

This clonotype was recorded many times. The chain couples TRBV5-5 to TRBJ1-2; D gene ambiguous. Trimming shortened V by 2 bases and J by 2 bases, and 10 bases separated the two germline ends. This CDR3 contains 14 residues. Per the germline V gene, CDR1 is SGHKS and CDR2 is YYEKEE (reference sequence). The CDR3 region is CASSFPGVNYGYTF. The CDR3 DNA reads TGTGCCAGCAGCTTCCCCGGGGTCAACTATGGCTACACCTTC.

Of note for this clonotype: This sequence may be a read error, since a much larger clone differs from it by one base. DNA of the CDR3: TGCAGTGCTCCAGGGGTCAGCACACATACGCAGTATTTT. Protein: CSAPGVSTHTQYF. The chain combines TRBV20-1 with TRBJ2-3, with D tentatively TRBD1 (6 bases). The CDR3 extends over 13 amino acids. The germline V gene encodes CDR1 DFQATT and CDR2 SNEGSKA (reference sequence).

Concerning this clonotype: Without the conserved terminal phenylalanine or tryptophan, this CDR3 likely stems from a read error. V is TRBV20-1 and J is TRBJ2-7; 8 positions match TRBD2. Unmatched junction bases numbered 7, after V lost 5 bases and J lost 1 base. The CDR3 runs 14 residues. CDR1 and CDR2 (germline): DFQATT, SNEGSKA (reference sequence). The CDR3 region has the DNA TGCAGTGCTGGACAAGGGACTAGATCCTACGAGCAGTACTCC. This sequence encodes CSAGQGTRSYEQYS.

This clonotype was seen a few times. This sequence joins TRBV27 and TRBJ2-2, with D possibly being TRBD2 (5 bases). V was clipped by 1 base and J by 7 bases, with 7 bases between them. The germline CDR1 and CDR2 sequences are MNHEY and SMNVEV (reference sequence). This CDR3 is built from 13 residues. CDR3 residues: CASSLLAGGELFF. CDR3 nucleotides: TGTGCCAGCAGTTTATTGGCGGGCGGGGAGCTGTTTTTT.